This T cell receptor (beta chain) was observed in a study of blood T cell repertoires in COVID-19. This clone was seen a handful of times. Only in-frame clones appear in the TCRdb table, and some are missing; sequencing was by immunoSEQ multiplex PCR. The sample consists of about 190,000 clones, around 80% of them appearing once. Trimming removed 2 bases from V and 4 bases from J; junction bases left unmatched: 4. Per germline, CDR1 SQVTM and CDR2 ANQGSEA. The CDR3 extends over 14 amino acids. The TCR sequence derives from a woman between 45 and 60 years old with acute or convalescent COVID-19. The chain joins TRBV29-1 to TRBJ2-1; the match to TRBD2 covers 8 bases. The sequenced sample consisted of peripheral blood. CDR3 sequence (DNA): TGCAGCGTTGAAAAACGGGAGGGGTACAATGAGCAGTTCTTC. It is translated as CSVEKREGYNEQFF.